These T cell receptor beta chains were read from a single sample in a study of cytomegalovirus exposure and HLA in healthy donors. TCRdb's table, derived via immunoSEQ multiplex PCR, lists solely in-frame clones and lacks some. The profile shows roughly 200,000 clones, more than 80% of them singletons. The source material was PBMCs. The receptors were sampled from a man younger than 45 in good health and CMV-seronegative. Each CDR3 is given with its conserved first and last residue. Each record gives: clone size, V gene, CDR3 length, J gene, D gene, CDR3 DNA, CDR3 protein. A D gene is named only where the DNA matches it firmly. Size tells how often a clone was seen (once, few, many) or the class of an expanded clone, and some rows leave it out.

.	TRBV28	20	TRBJ2-7	TRBD2	TGTGCCAGCAGTTTCCTGCCGAGTCTAGCGGGGGCCGCTGGGTGGAGAGAGCAGTACTTC	CASSFLPSLAGAAGWREQYF
.	TRBV6-1	14	TRBJ1-1	.	TGTGCCAGCATAGAGGCCTTAGCGAGGACTGAAGCTTTCTTT	CASIEALARTEAFF
.	TRBV21-1	16	TRBJ2-2	.	TGTGCCAGCACCACTAGCGGGGGGGCCGGCACCGGGGAGCTGTTTTTT	CASTTSGGAGTGELFF
.	TRBV5-4	14	TRBJ2-5	TRBD2	TGTGCCAGCAGCGTGGGACTAGCGGAAGAGACCCAGTACTTC	CASSVGLAEETQYF
.	TRBV27	14	TRBJ2-5	.	TGTGCCAGCAGTAACACAGGGAACCCGAAGACCCAGTACTTC	CASSNTGNPKTQYF
.	TRBV6-1	12	TRBJ1-1	.	TGTGCCAGCAGTGATGGCTGGACTGAAGCTTTCTTT	CASSDGWTEAFF
.	TRBV7-8	17	TRBJ1-6	.	TGTGCCAGCAGCGCCGTGGGCTCAGGGGCGGATAATTCACCCCTCCACTTT	CASSAVGSGADNSPLHF
.	TRBV5-1	15	TRBJ2-7	TRBD1	TGCGCCAGCAGCTTCGAGACAGGGGGCTTCTACGAGCAGTACTTC	CASSFETGGFYEQYF
.	TRBV29-1	14	TRBJ1-1	.	TGCAGCGTTGTGGTCCAGGGATTCAACACTGAAGCTTTCTTT	CSVVVQGFNTEAFF
.	TRBV7-2	15	TRBJ2-3	TRBD2	TGTGCCAGCAGCAGCGGGGGACTGAGTTCGGATACGCAGTATTTT	CASSSGGLSSDTQYF
.	TRBV4-2	17	TRBJ1-1	TRBD1	TGTGCCAGCAGCCTCCGGGACAGGGGGCACCTGAACACTGAAGCTTTCTTT	CASSLRDRGHLNTEAFF
.	TRBV6-1	14	TRBJ2-1	TRBD2	TGTGCCAGCAGTCCCCTAGCGGGGGCCGATGAGCAGTTCTTC	CASSPLAGADEQFF
.	TRBV5-1	17	TRBJ1-3	.	TGCGCCAGCAGCTTGGGTCGCTCCCGAGTCTCTGGAAACACCATATATTTT	CASSLGRSRVSGNTIYF
.	TRBV9	13	TRBJ2-3	.	TGTGCCAGCAGCGTAGTATACTCAGATACGCAGTATTTT	CASSVVYSDTQYF
once	TRBV5-1	15	TRBJ2-1	TRBD2	TGCGCCAGCAGCTTAGTTAGCGGGGGCCAAAATGAGCAGTTCTTC	CASSLVSGGQNEQFF
.	TRBV7-2	13	TRBJ1-2	.	TGTGCCAGCAGCCCCCAGGGTAGCTATGGCTACACCTTC	CASSPQGSYGYTF
few	TRBV4-1	14	TRBJ1-6	.	TGCGCCAGCAGCCAGCAAAGACTTAATTCACCCCTCCACTTT	CASSQQRLNSPLHF
.	TRBV10-2	18	TRBJ2-1	.	TGCGCCAGCAGTGAGGCCGAAGGGTTCAGCCGGGGTTACAATGAGCAGTTCTTC	CASSEAEGFSRGYNEQFF
.	TRBV5-1	14	TRBJ1-1	.	TGCGCCAGCAGCTTCGCCTACCCCAGAGGGGAAGCTTTCTTT	CASSFAYPRGEAFF
few	TRBV10-1	14	TRBJ1-1	.	TGCGCCAGCCAAGAAAGTTACGGCAGCGGGGAAGCTTTCTTT	CASQESYGSGEAFF
.	TRBV5-4	15	TRBJ1-6	.	TGTGCCAGCAGCTTGCCCGGGAAAGGAAATTCACCCCTCCACTTT	CASSLPGKGNSPLHF
.	TRBV7-3	15	TRBJ2-1	.	TGTGCCAGCAGCCCCCAGGTTTCCTCCTACAATGAGCAGTTCTTC	CASSPQVSSYNEQFF
.	TRBV7-9	15	TRBJ1-6	.	TGTGCCAGCAGCTTACTGGCAGGGGACAATTCACCCCTCCACTTT	CASSLLAGDNSPLHF
.	TRBV7-2	16	TRBJ2-5	TRBD1	TGTGCCAGCAGCTTAGGGGGGACAGGGGCCCAAGAGACCCAGTACTTC	CASSLGGTGAQETQYF
.	TRBV6-5	14	TRBJ1-2	.	TGTGCCACACACCCGGCAGGCCAAGTTTACGGCTACACCTTC	CATHPAGQVYGYTF
.	TRBV27	14	TRBJ2-7	.	TGTGCCACGGAGGGCCGGGGACCTACCTACGAGCAGTACTTC	CATEGRGPTYEQYF
few	TRBV4-3	15	TRBJ1-4	TRBD1	TGCGCCAGCAGCCAAGGGACAGGGACGGATGAAAAACTGTTTTTT	CASSQGTGTDEKLFF
once	TRBV6-1	15	TRBJ1-1	TRBD1	TGTGCCAGCAGTGATCGCAGGGGGCTGGACACTGAAGCTTTCTTT	CASSDRRGLDTEAFF
.	TRBV19	15	TRBJ2-1	TRBD1	TGTGCCAGTAGTGGGCGGAGACAGGGTGGAAATGAGCAGTTCTTC	CASSGRRQGGNEQFF
.	TRBV5-1	15	TRBJ2-3	.	TGCGCCAGCAGGGGTGGAGGGATCGGCACAGATACGCAGTATTTT	CASRGGGIGTDTQYF
.	TRBV13	14	TRBJ1-4	.	TGTGCCAGCAGCCCGACAAGTTTTAGTGAAAAACTGTTTTTT	CASSPTSFSEKLFF
.	TRBV27	15	TRBJ1-6	TRBD1	TGTGCCAGCAGTTTAGGGACAGCATATAATTCACCCCTCCACTTT	CASSLGTAYNSPLHF
.	TRBV28	12	TRBJ1-2	.	TGTGCCAGCAGTTTAGCGAACTATGGCTACACCTTC	CASSLANYGYTF
.	TRBV4-3	16	TRBJ2-3	TRBD2	TGCGCCAGCAGCGCCCGACTAGCGGGGGGCACGGATACGCAGTATTTT	CASSARLAGGTDTQYF
.	TRBV5-4	15	TRBJ1-6	TRBD1	TGTGCCAGCAGCATGGGACAGGGAAGGAATTCACCCCTCCACTTT	CASSMGQGRNSPLHF
.	TRBV9	17	TRBJ1-5	TRBD1	TGTGCCAGCAGCGGAAGGACAGGGCCACCCAGCAATCAGCCCCAGCATTTT	CASSGRTGPPSNQPQHF
.	TRBV7-2	14	TRBJ2-5	TRBD1	TGTGCCAGCAGCCCGGACAGGGCACAAGAGACCCAGTACTTC	CASSPDRAQETQYF
.	TRBV7-9	12	TRBJ2-2	.	TGTGCCAGCAGCCATGACACCGGGGAGCTGTTTTTT	CASSHDTGELFF
.	TRBV5-6	14	TRBJ2-3	TRBD1	TGTGCCAGCTTTGGACAGGGGTGGCCAGATACGCAGTATTTT	CASFGQGWPDTQYF
few	TRBV4-1	16	TRBJ2-3	TRBD2	TGCGCCAGCAGCCACGACGGGGGGGCCCGGGTAGATACGCAGTATTTT	CASSHDGGARVDTQYF
.	TRBV27	13	TRBJ2-7	TRBD1	TGTGCCAGCAGTTGGGGACAGGGGAACGAGCAGTACTTC	CASSWGQGNEQYF
.	TRBV5-5	16	TRBJ1-5	.	TGTGCCAGCAGCTGGGGTGGGACACCCCGCAATCAGCCCCAGCATTTT	CASSWGGTPRNQPQHF
.	TRBV4-1	17	TRBJ2-3	TRBD1	TGCGCCAGCAGCCCAAATCCTACAGGGGGCCCCTCAGGAACGCAGTATTTT	CASSPNPTGGPSGTQYF
.	TRBV7-3	15	TRBJ2-2	.	TGTGCCAGCAGCTTGGTCCATGCGGAGGGCGGGGAGCTGTTTTTT	CASSLVHAEGGELFF
.	TRBV13	14	TRBJ2-3	.	TGTGCCAGCAGCTTAGCGGGGAAGACAGATACGCAGTATTTT	CASSLAGKTDTQYF
few	TRBV7-2	15	TRBJ1-6	.	TGTGCCAGCAGCCCAGGGTGGGCCTATAATTCACCCCTCCACTTT	CASSPGWAYNSPLHF
.	TRBV4-1	15	TRBJ2-5	.	TGCGCCAGCAGCCAAGTCGGGGTAATGGGAGAGACCCAGTACTTC	CASSQVGVMGETQYF
.	TRBV19	15	TRBJ2-1	TRBD1	TGTGCCAGTAGTATAGTACAGGGGTACTACAATGAGCAGTTCTTC	CASSIVQGYYNEQFF
.	TRBV28	12	TRBJ2-2	.	TGTGCCAGCAGCTATCTCCCCGGGGAGCTGTTTTTT	CASSYLPGELFF
.	TRBV7-7	13	TRBJ2-5	.	TGTGCTAGCAGCTTAACAGGGTGGGAGACCCAGTACTTC	CASSLTGWETQYF
.	TRBV7-8	15	TRBJ1-5	TRBD1	TGTGCCAGCAGCCTTCGGAGACAGGGTAGTCAGCCCCAGCATTTT	CASSLRRQGSQPQHF
.	TRBV7-9	16	TRBJ2-1	TRBD2	TGTGCCAGCAGCTTAGGGACTAGCGGGTTAGATGATGAGCAGTTCTTC	CASSLGTSGLDDEQFF
few	TRBV5-8	14	TRBJ2-5	.	TGTGCCAGCAGCCCAGGACAGAGACAAGAGACCCAGTACTTC	CASSPGQRQETQYF
few	TRBV25-1	13	TRBJ1-1	.	TGTGCCGGAGGTCCCTCAGGGGACACTGAAGCTTTCTTT	CAGGPSGDTEAFF
.	TRBV18	14	TRBJ1-6	.	TGTGCCAGCTCTACCCGAGGACTCAATTCACCCCTCCACTTT	CASSTRGLNSPLHF
.	TRBV4-2	19	TRBJ2-5	TRBD2	TGTGCCAGCAGCCAAGACTGGGTTGGCGGGGGGGCCCCCCAAGAGACCCAGTACTTC	CASSQDWVGGGAPQETQYF
few	TRBV5-6	16	TRBJ2-3	TRBD1	TGTGCCAGCAGCCTGGACAGGGGAGTGGGCACAGATACGCAGTATTTT	CASSLDRGVGTDTQYF
.	TRBV4-3	15	TRBJ2-5	TRBD2	TGCGCCAGCAGCCCGGGACTAGCGGCCCAAGAGACCCAGTACTTC	CASSPGLAAQETQYF
few	TRBV6-1	13	TRBJ1-1	TRBD1	TGTGCCAGCAACAGGGGGCCAAACACTGAAGCTTTCTTT	CASNRGPNTEAFF